This T cell receptor (beta chain) was captured in a study of cytomegalovirus exposure and HLA in healthy donors. Study-wide results and limits: There were 164 TCR beta chains listed as cytomegalovirus-associated.

Repertoires were generated with immunoSEQ multiplex PCR, while TCRdb's copy carries only in-frame clones and drops some. The profile shows about 120,000 clones, approximately 87% of them singletons. CDR3 length: 13 amino acids. Germline V gene sequence: CDR1 LNHDA, CDR2 SQIVND (reference sequence). Deletions cut 2 bases from V and 0 bases from J, with 4 bases between. Details on this clone: What it binds is unknown.

Sequenced input: PBMCs. The chain carries TRBV19 and TRBJ1-1; D call uncertain. The receptor's source is a woman aged 25 to 45 in good health and CMV-seronegative. As DNA, the CDR3 is TGTGCCAGTAGTATATCAGTGAACACTGAAGCTTTCTTT. Translated, it gives CASSISVNTEAFF.